The entry below gives a single T cell receptor (beta chain) sequence along with its context. Its specificity is not known. This record comes from a study of OX40 agonist ivuxolimab in advanced cancers. Overall study: Given to patients was ivuxolimab, an agonistic anti-OX40 (CD134) antibody. Every patient in dose escalation had hepatocellular carcinoma, melanoma, renal cell or head and neck cancer.

Study-level findings and limits: Fewer expanded clones were found on average in CD4+ than in CD8+ T cells.

Measured with immunoSEQ multiplex PCR; TCRdb has only the in-frame clones, and not every one. Among 55,000 or so clones listed, roughly 86% were seen once. The CDR3 runs 16 residues. Germline CDR1 ENHRY, CDR2 SYGVKD. V dropped 0 bases and J dropped 4 bases, with 10 bases sitting between them. The source is an adult with an advanced solid tumor such as melanoma, head and neck, liver or kidney cancer. V and J are TRBV10-3 and TRBJ2-6, with D perhaps being TRBD1 or TRBD2 (5 bases each). The starting material was CD4+ or CD8+ T cells sorted from blood, obtained in a trial of the OX40 agonist ivuxolimab. CDR3 protein: CAISESAGTGANVLTF. The CDR3 DNA follows: TGTGCCATCAGTGAGTCGGCCGGGACCGGGGCCAACGTCCTGACTTTC.